Following are 17 T cell receptor beta chains from one sample sequenced in a study of CD8 T cells in ankylosing spondylitis. The study's findings and limits: Ankylosing spondylitis blood appeared to carry a characteristic TCR beta motif of several highly homologous variants.

The antigens of these receptors remain unknown. MiXCR was run by TCRdb on the 5' RACE reads, yielding one entry per CDR3 protein. The sample carries 500,000 to 650,000 distinct CDR3 sequences, approximately 5.3% recorded once. Source material: blood, either unsorted or a sorted T cell fraction (not recorded which). These receptors were taken from a male donor with ankylosing spondylitis.

This clonotype was detected many times. The chain joins TRBV24-1 to TRBJ2-2; D not certain. The length of the CDR3 is 14 residues. V was clipped by 0 bases and J by 8 bases, with 9 bases between them. Germline assignment: CDR1 KGHDR and CDR2 SFDVKD. The CDR3, as DNA: TGTGCCACCAGTGATTTGAGAGAAACGGGGGAGCTGTTTTTT. It encodes CATSDLRETGELFF.

This clonotype has at least ten counts. V gene TRBV28 combines with J gene TRBJ2-1, with D hard to call. The V gene's germline CDR1 is MDHEN and CDR2 SYDVKM. The CDR3 runs 11 residues. Between the trimmed V and J ends, which lost 5 bases and 8 bases, there was a span of 7 bases. CDR3 nucleotides: TGTGCCAGCAGTGGGATCCATGAGCAGTTCTTC. This sequence encodes CASSGIHEQFF.

J is TRBJ1-1 and V is TRBV7-2; a possible D gene is TRBD1 (5 bases). Germline CDR1 SGHTA, CDR2 FQGNSA. The CDR3 consists of 13 residues. V shed 5 bases and J shed 6 bases, with 13 bases lying between them. In DNA, the CDR3 is TGTGCCAGCAGCCGTGCCCGGGACCCTGAAGCTTTCTTT. Translating it yields CASSRARDPEAFF.

This clonotype was detected ten times or more. The chain carries TRBV5-5 and TRBJ1-2; no reliable D call. The V end was cut by 0 bases, the J end by 5 bases, with 8 bases between. CDR1 SGHKS and CDR2 YYEKEE come from the germline V gene (reference sequence). This CDR3 comprises 13 residues. CDR3 coding DNA: TGTGCCAGCAGCTTGGACTGGGTATATGGCTACACCTTC. It yields the protein CASSLDWVYGYTF. The whole variable domain, remainder taken from reference TRBV5-5 and TRBJ1-2, is DAGVTQSPTHLIKTRGQQVTLRCSPISGHKSVSWYQQVLGQGPQFIFQYYEKEERGRGNFPDRFSARQFPNYSSELNVNALLLGDSALYLCASSLDWVYGYTFGSGTRLTVV.

Comments on this clonotype: The junction shows a germline mismatch at one end, possibly a read error. V gene TRBV3-1 combines with J gene TRBJ2-1; D assignment may be TRBD1 or TRBD2 (5 bases each). This CDR3 has 19 residues. CDR1 LGHDT and CDR2 YNNKEL come from the germline V gene (reference sequence). The CDR3 coding sequence is TGTGCCTGCAGCAAGGAGGTCCTTTTGACCAGCCAAACAGGCCATGAGCAGTTCTTC. This sequence encodes CACSKEVLLTSQTGHEQFF.

This clonotype showed up many times. The CDR3: CSVVTDFWETQYF. DNA of the CDR3: TGCAGCGTTGTTACGGACTTCTGGGAGACCCAGTACTTC. The V call is TRBV29-1, the J call TRBJ2-5; a weak D match, TRBD2 (5 bases). Trimming shortened V by 4 bases and J by 5 bases, and 14 bases separated the two germline ends. CDR1 is SQVTM, CDR2 ANQGSEA, per germline. CDR3 size: 13 residues.

This clonotype was seen ten or more times. The rearrangement joins TRBV4-3 to TRBJ2-7; D is unclear. CDR3 length: 14 amino acids. The germline V gene has CDR1 LGHNA and CDR2 YSLEER. V shed 5 bases and J shed 2 bases, with 13 bases lying between them. CDR3 nucleotides: TGCGCCAGCAGCACCTCGATACGTACCTACGAGCAGTACTTC. It encodes CASSTSIRTYEQYF.

This clonotype has ten or more counts. V and J are TRBV15 and TRBJ1-3; possible D gene TRBD1, 5 bases. Trimming shortened V by 2 bases and J by 4 bases, and 15 bases separated the two germline ends. This CDR3 has 16 amino acids. Germline CDR1 and CDR2: LNHNV and YYDKDF (reference sequence). The CDR3 loop is CATSRPRAGFGNTIYF. The CDR3 DNA reads TGTGCCACCAGCAGACCACGGGCAGGGTTCGGAAACACCATATATTTT.

This clonotype was found many times. The chain carries TRBV20-1 and TRBJ2-1; tentatively, D is TRBD1 or TRBD2 (5 bases each). Trimming took 2 bases from V and 6 from J, leaving 17 bases between them. From germline, CDR1 is DFQATT and CDR2 SNEGSKA (reference sequence). The CDR3 consists of 15 residues. The CDR3 coding sequence is TGCAGTGCTAGATCCTGGGGGAGCCAACCCAATGAGCAGTTCTTC. Translation: CSARSWGSQPNEQFF.

This clonotype has ten or more counts. CDR3 sequence reads: CSARGHEDTEAFF. CDR3 DNA: TGCAGTGCTAGAGGGCATGAGGACACTGAAGCTTTCTTT. The genes are TRBV20-1 and TRBJ1-1; D ambiguous. Trimming took 1 base from V and 3 from J, leaving 9 bases between them. The CDR3 is 13 residues long. Germline V lookup: CDR1 DFQATT, CDR2 SNEGSKA (reference sequence).

Only a few counts were recorded for this clonotype. This chain links TRBV20-1 with TRBJ1-1, with TRBD1 matching 9 bases. Trimming cost V 6 bases and J 5 bases; bases outside gene matches: 7. The CDR3 loop spans 13 amino acids. Germline V gene data show CDR1 as DFQATT and CDR2 as SNEGSKA (reference sequence). As DNA, the CDR3 is TGCAGTGCCAGCCACAGGGGGCTGACTGAAGCTTTCTTT. It specifies CSASHRGLTEAFF.

This clonotype came up many times. V usage is TRBV7-9 and J usage is TRBJ1-1; no clear D. Trimming shortened V by 1 base and J by 8 bases, and 8 bases separated the two germline ends. The CDR3 length is 12 residues. Germline CDR1 reads SEHNR; CDR2 reads FQNEAQ (reference sequence). CDR3 protein: CASSLGTEEAFF. For the CDR3, the DNA is TGTGCCAGCAGCTTAGGGACGGAAGAAGCTTTCTTT.

This clonotype was found many times. V and J are TRBV29-1 and TRBJ1-4; tentative D call: TRBD1 (5 bases). The CDR3 loop spans 14 amino acids. Germline V lookup: CDR1 SQVTM, CDR2 ANQGSEA. V shed 6 bases and J shed 0 bases, with 11 bases lying between them. The CDR3 protein is CSVLPGSTNEKLFF. CDR3 DNA sequence: TGCAGCGTCCTGCCAGGGTCAACTAATGAAAAACTGTTTTTT. The full variable domain, with the rest looked up from reference TRBV29-1 and TRBJ1-4, is SAVISQKPSRDICQRGTSLTIQCQVDSQVTMMFWYRQQPGQSLTLIATANQGSEATYESGFVIDKFPISRPNLTFSTLTVSNMSPEDSSIYLCSVLPGSTNEKLFFGSGTQLSVL.

This clonotype was detected ten times or more. The chain uses TRBV20-1 and TRBJ2-1; D uncertain. From germline, CDR1 is DFQATT and CDR2 SNEGSKA (reference sequence). CDR3 length: 14 residues. V was pared by 6 bases and J by 0 bases, with 12 bases between. The CDR3 DNA follows: TGCAGTGCCAGCCAGGACCGCTCCTACAATGAGCAGTTCTTC. Its protein is CSASQDRSYNEQFF.

This clonotype has ten or more counts. The V gene is TRBV7-3, the J gene TRBJ2-1, with 15 bases that match TRBD2. V was clipped by 1 base and J by 7 bases; unmatched bases: 17. The CDR3 is made up of 21 amino acids. The V gene's germline CDR1 is SGHTA and CDR2 FQGTGA. The CDR3 DNA reads TGTGCCAGCAGCTTAAGAGGCGGGACAGGAGGGACTAGCGGGAGGTCTAATGAGCAGTTCTTC. Protein product: CASSLRGGTGGTSGRSNEQFF.

This clonotype was recorded at least ten times. The chain combines TRBV7-9 with TRBJ2-3, with a tentative D call TRBD2 (5 bases). The V end lost 4 bases, the J end lost 4 bases, and 18 bases lay between the germline ends. The length of the CDR3 is 16 residues. Germline V gene data show CDR1 as SEHNR and CDR2 as FQNEAQ (reference sequence). CDR3 sequence: CASSSSGGPGADTQYF. The CDR3 DNA reads TGTGCCAGCAGCTCCTCCGGTGGTCCCGGGGCAGATACGCAGTATTTT. The complete variable domain, with remaining parts taken from reference TRBV7-9 and TRBJ2-3, reads DTGVSQNPRHKITKRGQNVTFRCDPISEHNRLYWYRQTLGQGPEFLTYFQNEAQLEKSRLLSDRFSAERPKGSFSTLEIQRTEQGDSAMYLCASSSSGGPGADTQYFGPGTRLTVL.

This clonotype was counted at least ten times. CDR3 DNA: TGTGCCAGCAGCCTCTCGGGGGGGCCACACTACAATGAGCAGTTCTTC. This codes for CASSLSGGPHYNEQFF. V and J are TRBV7-9 and TRBJ2-1, with 8 bases identical to TRBD2. Germline V lookup: CDR1 SEHNR, CDR2 FQNEAQ (reference sequence). The CDR3 extends over 16 amino acids. Trimming cost V 5 bases and J 3 bases; bases outside gene matches: 9.